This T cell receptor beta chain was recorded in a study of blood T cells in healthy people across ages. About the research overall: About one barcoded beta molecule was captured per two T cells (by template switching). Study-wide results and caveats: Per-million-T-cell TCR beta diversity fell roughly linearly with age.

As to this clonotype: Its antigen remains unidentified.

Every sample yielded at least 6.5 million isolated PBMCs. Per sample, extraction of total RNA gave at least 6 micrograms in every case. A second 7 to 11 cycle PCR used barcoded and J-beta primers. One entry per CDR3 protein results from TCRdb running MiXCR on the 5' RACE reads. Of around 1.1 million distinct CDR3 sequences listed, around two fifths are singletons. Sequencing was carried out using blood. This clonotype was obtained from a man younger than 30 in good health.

CDR3 sequence (DNA): TGTGCCAGCAGCTTAGCCGTTCCAGGGACCTATGGCTACACCTTC. Translated, it gives CASSLAVPGTYGYTF. The rearrangement joins TRBV7-2 to TRBJ1-2; maybe TRBD1 (5 bases). The germline gives CDR1 SGHTA, CDR2 FQGNSA. Trimming stripped 0 bases from V and 4 bases from J, with 12 bases between. This CDR3 contains 15 residues.